Presented here are 30 T cell receptor beta chains from one specimen sequenced in a study of T cells in Graves' hyperthyroidism and ophthalmopathy. There were TCR beta CDR3 regions amplified from RNA transcripts. A set of HTBI primers served as the primers for a first-round RT-PCR of the TCR CDR3. MiXCR, applied by TCRdb to the multiplex PCR reads, yields one record per CDR3 protein. Here the sample spans about 540,000 distinct CDR3 sequences, around 45% being singletons. The sample was peripheral blood or thyroid tissue (not recorded which). All receptors come from a woman aged 18-30 years with Graves' hyperthyroidism.

This clonotype turned up a few times. This chain links TRBV27 with TRBJ2-7; no firm D call. V dropped 6 bases and J dropped 0 bases, with 12 bases sitting between them. The germline CDR1 and CDR2 sequences are MNHEY and SMNVEV (reference sequence). CDR3 length: 14 residues. CDR3 protein: CASRDPFPSYEQYF. The CDR3 coding sequence is TGTGCCAGCAGGGACCCATTCCCCTCCTACGAGCAGTACTTC.

Worth noting for this clonotype: It may be a read error: a sequence one base away is much more abundant. The V gene is TRBV9, the J gene TRBJ1-2, with TRBD1 as a possible D gene (6 bases). CDR3 length: 13 amino acids. In germline, CDR1 is SGDLS, CDR2 YYNGEE. CDR3 protein: CTSSTQGMDGYTF. The CDR3 DNA sequence: TGTACCAGCAGTACACAGGGAATGGATGGCTACACCTTC.

In the case of this clonotype: A much larger clone differs from this one at a single base, so this may be a read error. The final CDR3 position lacks the conserved phenylalanine or tryptophan, pointing to a likely read error. The rearrangement uses TRBV5-1 and TRBJ1-2; D gene ambiguous. This CDR3 contains 12 residues. With 0 bases removed from V and 6 bases from J, the gap between germline ends came to 6 bases. The germline gives CDR1 SGHRS, CDR2 YFSETQ. This CDR3 is CASSLETNGYTL. The CDR3 coding sequence is TGCGCCAGCAGCTTGGAGACAAATGGCTACACCCTC.

V gene TRBV29-1 combines with J gene TRBJ2-5; D gene ambiguous. CDR1 is SQVTM and CDR2 is ANQGSEA in the germline V gene. The V gene lost 7 bases and the J gene lost 1 base, with 10 bases spanning the gap. This CDR3 comprises 12 residues. The CDR3 protein is CSGRWAQETQYF. CDR3 bases: TGCAGCGGGCGGTGGGCCCAAGAGACCCAGTACTTC.

Concerning this clonotype: A much more abundant neighbour one base away suggests this may be a read error. The V call is TRBV5-4, the J call TRBJ1-5, with a possible D match to TRBD1 (5 bases). This CDR3 has 15 residues. V lost 4 bases and J 5 bases, leaving 16 bases between the germline ends. Looked up from germline, CDR1 is SGHNT and CDR2 is YYREEE (reference sequence). Here the CDR3 reads CASSRAGGADQPQHF. CDR3 nucleotides: TGTGCCAGCAGCAGGGCCGGAGGGGCTGATCAGCCCCAGCATTTT.

The chain carries TRBV19 and TRBJ2-7; 9 bases align to TRBD1. Trimming took 6 bases from V and 6 from J; bases not matched to a gene: 12. CDR1 and CDR2 from the germline V gene are LNHDA and SQIVND (reference sequence). The CDR3 spans 15 residues. The CDR3: CASRLRDREVFEQYF. The CDR3 DNA reads TGTGCCAGTAGGCTCCGGGACAGGGAGGTATTCGAGCAGTACTTC.

The chain couples TRBV25-1 to TRBJ1-2, with 7 bases matching TRBD1. Losses at the gene ends were 7 bases for V and 4 bases for J; bases not matched to a gene: 9. CDR1 and CDR2 from the germline V gene are MGHDK and SYGVNS. The CDR3 has 14 residues. CDR3 loop: CASNLDREGYGYTF. CDR3 nucleotide sequence: TGTGCCAGCAACCTCGACAGGGAGGGCTATGGCTACACCTTC.

This clonotype has at least ten counts. This chain connects TRBV7-9 to TRBJ1-5; 7 nucleotides align to TRBD1. From germline, CDR1 is SEHNR and CDR2 FQNEAQ (reference sequence). This CDR3 has 16 residues. V dropped 3 bases and J dropped 3; count of bases not matched to a gene: 8. The CDR3 coding sequence is TGTGCCAGCAGCTTTTGGGTGACAGGGCCCAATCAGCCCCAGCATTTT. Translated, it gives CASSFWVTGPNQPQHF.

Note on this clonotype: The CDR3 end shows no conserved phenylalanine or tryptophan, and so a read error is likely. It is unclear where the CDR3 begins or ends on the DNA, so no DNA is shown, and the CDR3 is as TCRdb lists it. CDR3 protein: CASSQDWP. The V call is TRBV7-3, the J call TRBJ2-5. CDR1 is SGHTA and CDR2 is FQGTGA in the germline V gene. Both ends counted, the CDR3 spans 8 residues.

The chain couples TRBV7-9 to TRBJ1-4; D gene ambiguous. The germline V gene encodes CDR1 SEHNR and CDR2 FQNEAQ (reference sequence). This CDR3 contains 13 residues. V was shortened by 3 bases and J by 8 bases, with 10 bases between the two germline ends. CDR3 sequence reads: CASSLWVGEKLFF. In nucleotides, the CDR3 is TGTGCCAGCAGCTTGTGGGTTGGGGAAAAACTGTTTTTT. The full variable domain, in which reference TRBV7-9 and TRBJ1-4 provide the parts outside the CDR3, is DTGVSQNPRHKITKRGQNVTFRCDPISEHNRLYWYRQTLGQGPEFLTYFQNEAQLEKSRLLSDRFSAERPKGSFSTLEIQRTEQGDSAMYLCASSLWVGEKLFFGSGTQLSVL.

A few counts support this clonotype. The chain couples TRBV2 to TRBJ2-2; D may be TRBD2 (6 bases). The V gene's germline CDR1 is SNHLY and CDR2 FYNNEI. The V and J ends lost 9 bases and 2 bases respectively, with 13 bases between them. The CDR3 contains 14 residues. The CDR3 region has the DNA TGTGCCAGTCATGGGACTGCTAACACCGGGGAGCTGTTTTTT. It is translated as CASHGTANTGELFF.

Of note for this clonotype: Possible read error: a much larger clone is one base away. J is TRBJ2-3 and V is TRBV20-1; 10 bases fit TRBD2. J was trimmed by 4 bases and V by 6 bases; bases with no gene match: 13. From germline, CDR1 is DFQATT and CDR2 SNEGSKA (reference sequence). The CDR3 consists of 16 residues. The CDR3 spells CSATGTSEVYADTQYF. CDR3 DNA sequence: TGCAGTGCAACCGGGACTAGCGAGGTCTATGCAGATACGCAGTATTTT.

This chain connects TRBV2 to TRBJ1-2, with 9 positions matching TRBD1. This CDR3 has 16 amino acids. Germline CDR1 and CDR2: SNHLY and FYNNEI. Trimming at V came to 7 bases and at J to 2 bases, leaving 11 bases not matched to a gene. The CDR3 nucleotides are TGTGCCAGCAATAGAGGGACAGGGAGGACCAACTATGGCTACACCTTC. It is translated as CASNRGTGRTNYGYTF. The whole variable domain, remainder taken from reference TRBV2 and TRBJ1-2, is EPEVTQTPSHQVTQMGQEVILRCVPISNHLYFYWYRQILGQKVEFLVSFYNNEISEKSEIFDDQFSVERPDGSNFTLKIRSTKLEDSAMYFCASNRGTGRTNYGYTFGSGTRLTVV.

The genes are TRBV12-3 or TRBV12-4 and TRBJ2-7; D unresolved. V lost 0 bases to trimming and J lost 7 bases, with 10 bases between them. This CDR3 spans 13 amino acids. CDR3 loop: CASSLASHNEQYF. The DNA for the CDR3 is TGTGCCAGCAGTTTAGCCTCACACAATGAGCAGTACTTC.

The V and J genes are TRBV25-1 and TRBJ2-5; no clear D gene. The CDR3 spans 13 residues. V lost 4 bases and J 7 bases, leaving 13 bases between the germline ends. Germline CDR1 reads MGHDK; CDR2 reads SYGVNS. The CDR3 spells CASSAPRSVTQYF. The DNA of the CDR3 is TGTGCCAGCAGTGCGCCGAGGTCAGTGACCCAGTACTTC.

This clonotype was found many times. The V gene is TRBV11-1, the J gene TRBJ2-2; 9 bases align to TRBD2. V lost 5 bases to trimming and J lost 6 bases; unmatched junction nucleotides: 10. Germline CDR1 SGHAT, CDR2 FQDESV (reference sequence). This CDR3 has 16 residues. DNA for the CDR3: TGTGCCAGCAGCCCATTAGCGGGAGAATTGTCCGGGGAGCTGTTTTTT. Translated, it gives CASSPLAGELSGELFF.

This clonotype has only one observation. The gene calls are TRBV15 and TRBJ2-2; D is possibly TRBD2 (6 bases). Germline V gives CDR1 LNHNV, CDR2 YYDKDF (reference sequence). The CDR3 length is 18 residues. V was clipped by 3 bases and J by 2 bases, with 19 bases between them. The CDR3 DNA sequence: TGTGCCACCAGCAGCTTATTCGGGAGAAAGGGTAACACCGGGGAGCTGTTTTTT. This translates into CATSSLFGRKGNTGELFF. The full variable domain, rest sourced from reference TRBV15 and TRBJ2-2, is DAMVIQNPRYQVTQFGKPVTLSCSQTLNHNVMYWYQQKSSQAPKLLFHYYDKDFNNEADTPDNFQSRRPNTSFCFLDIRSPGLGDTAMYLCATSSLFGRKGNTGELFFGEGSRLTVL.

This chain joins TRBV4-3 and TRBJ1-4, with D unclear. CDR1 and CDR2 from the germline V gene are LGHNA and YSLEER. V lost 6 bases and J lost 3, with 17 bases in between. The CDR3 extends over 16 amino acids. The CDR3 protein is CASSQQFGEPNEKLFF. CDR3 nucleotide sequence: TGCGCCAGCAGTCAACAGTTTGGTGAACCTAATGAAAAACTGTTTTTT.

Many counts were recorded for this clonotype. Since a much larger clone is just one base distant, this may be a read error. V is TRBV28 and J is TRBJ2-7; TRBD1 agrees at 11 bases. Germline V gives CDR1 MDHEN, CDR2 SYDVKM. J was trimmed by 3 bases and V by 6 bases; bases with no gene match: 4. The CDR3 length is 14 residues. The CDR3 loop is CASSSGTGGYEQYF. The CDR3, as DNA: TGTGCCAGCAGCTCCGGGACAGGGGGCTACGAGCAGTACTTC.

This clonotype was found a few times. The rearrangement uses TRBV2 and TRBJ1-2; 10 bases map to TRBD1. Per the germline V gene, CDR1 is SNHLY and CDR2 is FYNNEI. The V segment lost 5 bases and the J segment 8 bases; nucleotides outside the gene matches: 5. This CDR3 is built from 13 residues. The CDR3 coding sequence is TGTGCCAGCAGTTGGGACAGGGGCGGAGGCTACACCTTC. Residues: CASSWDRGGGYTF.

This clonotype has ten or more counts. The chain couples TRBV7-9 to TRBJ1-1; D is unclear. Germline-derived CDR1 and CDR2 are SEHNR and FQNEAQ (reference sequence). V was shortened by 6 bases and J by 3 bases, with 17 bases between the two germline ends. CDR3 length equals 15 residues. The CDR3 DNA reads as TGTGCCAGCAGACTTGGGATATTTGGGGACACTGAAGCTTTCTTT. Protein sequence: CASRLGIFGDTEAFF.

This clonotype was seen at least ten times. The CDR3 nucleotides read TGTGCCAGCAGCTCAGTTCGGGACAGGGATACCTACGAGCAGTACTTC. Translating it yields CASSSVRDRDTYEQYF. The rearrangement links TRBV7-9 to TRBJ2-7; TRBD1 agrees at 9 bases. The CDR3 runs 16 residues. V gave up 4 bases and J gave up 2 bases; unmatched junction bases: 9. The V gene's germline CDR1 is SEHNR and CDR2 FQNEAQ (reference sequence). The entire variable domain, with the rest obtained from reference TRBV7-9 and TRBJ2-7, is as follows: DTGVSQNPRHKITKRGQNVTFRCDPISEHNRLYWYRQTLGQGPEFLTYFQNEAQLEKSRLLSDRFSAERPKGSFSTLEIQRTEQGDSAMYLCASSSVRDRDTYEQYFGPGTRLTVT.

This clonotype was found many times. V is TRBV19 and J is TRBJ1-2; 9 bases map to TRBD1. The CDR3 has 14 amino acids. Trimming at V came to 5 bases and at J to 7 bases, leaving 8 bases not matched to a gene. CDR1 is LNHDA and CDR2 is SQIVND in the germline V gene (reference sequence). As DNA, the CDR3 is TGTGCCAGTAGTGTCCGCGAGGACAGGGGTGGCTACACCTTC. Translation: CASSVREDRGGYTF.

To note about this clonotype: The final CDR3 position lacks the conserved phenylalanine or tryptophan, pointing to a likely read error. No DNA is shown, since the ends of the CDR3 on it are uncertain; the CDR3 is the one TCRdb lists. The rearrangement uses TRBV7-8 and TRBJ1-4. CDR1 is SGHVS, CDR2 FQNEAQ, per germline. The CDR3 adds up to 9 amino acids, both ends counted. The CDR3 sequence is CASSLGVRS.

This rearrangement joins TRBV20-1 to TRBJ2-7; D ambiguous. V was cut by 5 bases and J by 7 bases, with 18 bases left in between. The CDR3 extends over 13 amino acids. In germline, CDR1 is DFQATT, CDR2 SNEGSKA (reference sequence). CDR3: CSARGGYLGEQYF. The CDR3 DNA reads as TGCAGTGCTCGTGGCGGTTACCTTGGGGAGCAGTACTTC.

This chain connects TRBV7-3 to TRBJ1-1, with TRBD1 matching over 9 bases. CDR1 is SGHTA, CDR2 FQGTGA, per germline. Trimming removed 8 bases from V and 7 bases from J; junction bases left unmatched: 11. The CDR3 is made up of 14 amino acids. The CDR3 DNA is TGTGCCAGCTCACCAACCGGGACAGGGTTTGAAGCTTTCTTT. Amino acids: CASSPTGTGFEAFF.

A single count supports this clonotype. The chain employs TRBV7-8 and TRBJ2-5; 9 bases line up with TRBD2. TRBJ2-1 matches the DNA end more closely, so the J call is doubtful. This CDR3 contains 12 residues. Germline V CDR1 and CDR2: SGHVS, FQNEAQ. In DNA, the CDR3 is TGTGCCAGCAGCTTTATAGCGGGAGTACAGTTCTTC. It specifies CASSFIAGVQFF.

This clonotype was counted at least ten times. The chain has TRBV7-8 and TRBJ2-2; D may match TRBD1 or TRBD2 (5 bases each). V lost 5 bases and J 6 bases, leaving 13 bases between the germline ends. The CDR3 consists of 14 residues. Germline CDR1 and CDR2: SGHVS and FQNEAQ. The chain's CDR3 is CASSPWDVPGELFF. CDR3 bases: TGTGCCAGCAGCCCCTGGGACGTCCCCGGGGAGCTGTTTTTT. The variable domain in full, completed from reference TRBV7-8 and TRBJ2-2, reads GAGVSQSPRYKVAKRGQDVALRCDPISGHVSLFWYQQALGQGPEFLTYFQNEAQLDKSGLPSDRFFAERPEGSVSTLKIQRTQQEDSAVYLCASSPWDVPGELFFGEGSRLTVL.

The V call is TRBV12-3 or TRBV12-4, the J call TRBJ2-7; 8 positions match TRBD2. J was trimmed by 3 bases and V by 6 bases; bases with no gene match: 7. This CDR3 spans 14 amino acids. CDR3 residues: CASSTVGRDYEQYF. In DNA, the CDR3 is TGTGCCAGCAGCACTGTCGGGAGGGACTACGAGCAGTACTTC.

This rearrangement joins TRBV6-6 to TRBJ2-7; 9 bases agree with TRBD1. The CDR3 extends over 11 amino acids. The germline V gene has CDR1 MNHNY and CDR2 SVGAGI (reference sequence). Germline trimming cut 11 bases from V and 7 bases from J; bases unmatched to any gene: 6. In DNA, the CDR3 is TGTGCCGGCCTGGGGACAGGGGAGCAGTACTTC. This codes for CAGLGTGEQYF.